This paragraph reports one T cell receptor (beta chain). Antigen specificity is unknown. These data originate in a study of identical twins. TCRdb used MiXCR to reprocess the 5' RACE reads, holding one entry per CDR3 protein. The sample holds 200,000 to 250,000 distinct CDR3 sequences, more than 6.5% seen once. Germline V gives CDR1 SGHRS, CDR2 YFSETQ. The V end lost 3 bases, the J end lost 5 bases, and 14 bases lay between the germline ends. This CDR3 spans 14 amino acids. Overall study findings and caveats: An excess of low generation probability was shown by twin-shared out-of-frame alpha sequences.

In addition, the sample was reused for a study of yellow fever vaccine responses in identical twins. That source notes: Reportedly, twins showed a vaccine T cell response that looked partly convergent and partly personalized.

The chain is built from TRBV5-1 and TRBJ1-2; possible D gene TRBD1, 5 bases. The sequenced sample consisted of memory (CD45RO+) T cells sorted from blood. The receptor was isolated from a young woman in good health. CDR3 in DNA: TGCGCCAGCAGCTCGTCGACTGGGGGTTATGGCTACACCTTC. The encoded protein is CASSSSTGGYGYTF.